This T cell receptor beta chain was recorded in a study of post-analysis software for immune sequencing data. Findings and caveats of the study: Significantly lower normalized Chao1 diversity was seen in multiple sclerosis patients than in controls. Comparison of patients with controls showed five TRBV segments more frequent in patients, TRBV5-6, TRBV5-1 and TRBV20-1 among them.

This clonotype was observed a few times. Its target is not known. Libraries were made from TCR beta cDNA, and they carried unique molecular identifiers. TCRdb re-derived calls from the PCR reads in MiXCR, one entry per CDR3 protein. This sample has some 700,000 distinct CDR3 sequences, with around 60% found just once. Per germline, CDR1 SGHTA and CDR2 FQGNSA. This CDR3 is built from 15 residues. The V end lost 0 bases, the J end lost 5 bases, and 13 bases lay between the germline ends. The rearrangement links TRBV7-2 to TRBJ1-2, with D perhaps TRBD1 (5 bases). The sequenced sample consisted of blood. This sequence was found in a girl aged 2-10 years with multiple sclerosis. CDR3 coding DNA: TGTGCCAGCAGCTTAGCGGTGGGACCCTCATATGGCTACACCTTC. Translating gives CASSLAVGPSYGYTF.